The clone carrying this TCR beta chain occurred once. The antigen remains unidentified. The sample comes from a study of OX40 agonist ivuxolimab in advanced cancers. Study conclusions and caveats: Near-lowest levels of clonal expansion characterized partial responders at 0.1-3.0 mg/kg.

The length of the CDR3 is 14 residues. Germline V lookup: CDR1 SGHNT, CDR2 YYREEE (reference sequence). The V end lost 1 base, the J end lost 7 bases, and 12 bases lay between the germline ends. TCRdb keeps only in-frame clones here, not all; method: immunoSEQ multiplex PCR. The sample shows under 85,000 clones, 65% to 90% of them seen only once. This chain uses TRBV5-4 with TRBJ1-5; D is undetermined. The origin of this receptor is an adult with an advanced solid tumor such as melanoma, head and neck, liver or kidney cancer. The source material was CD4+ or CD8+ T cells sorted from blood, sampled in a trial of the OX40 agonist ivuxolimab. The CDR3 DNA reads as TGTGCCAGCAGCTTGAGTGGGGAACGGCAGCCCCAGCATTTT. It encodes CASSLSGERQPQHF.